Below are 13 T cell receptor beta chains sequenced from a single sample in a study of cytomegalovirus exposure and HLA in healthy donors. 60 Vbeta and 13 Jbeta primers were used in PCR. The assay was immunoSEQ multiplex PCR, and TCRdb's table has in-frame clones only and misses some. The repertoire has a few hundred thousand clones, 80% to 90% of them found once; the top ten carry 2.9%. The specimen was PBMCs. These receptors all come from a man aged 25 to 40 in good health and CMV-seronegative.

The chain carries TRBV7-9 and TRBJ2-1; 8 bases are a match to TRBD1. Germline V gene lookup returns CDR1 SEHNR and CDR2 FQNEAQ (reference sequence). The CDR3 loop spans 14 amino acids. Trimming at V came to 5 bases and at J to 7 bases, leaving 7 bases not matched to a gene. CDR3 DNA: TGTGCCAGCAGCCCGTGGACAGGGCGGAATGAGCAGTTCTTC. Translation gives CASSPWTGRNEQFF.

The rearrangement joins TRBV7-9 to TRBJ2-2, with D perhaps TRBD2 (5 bases). This CDR3 region has 17 residues. The ends were cut back, 3 bases at V and 4 bases at J, with 18 bases in the middle. The V gene's germline CDR1 is SEHNR and CDR2 FQNEAQ (reference sequence). The CDR3 here is CASSLVWSGRGTGELFF. CDR3 nucleotide sequence: TGTGCCAGCAGCTTGGTTTGGTCCGGCCGGGGCACCGGGGAGCTGTTTTTT.

The V call is TRBV5-4, the J call TRBJ2-5; 8 bases map to TRBD2. V was pared by 4 bases and J by 5 bases, with 7 bases of the junction left unmatched. Germline V gives CDR1 SGHNT, CDR2 YYREEE (reference sequence). The CDR3 spans 14 residues. The CDR3 region is CASSRSGGGETQYF. DNA of the CDR3: TGTGCCAGCAGCAGGAGCGGGGGCGGGGAGACCCAGTACTTC. The full variable domain, its missing parts supplied by reference TRBV5-4 and TRBJ2-5, is ETGVTQSPTHLIKTRGQQVTLRCSSQSGHNTVSWYQQALGQGPQFIFQYYREEENGRGNFPPRFSGLQFPNYSSELNVNALELDDSALYLCASSRSGGGETQYFGPGTRLLVL.

The chain uses TRBV27 and TRBJ2-7, with 7 bases that match TRBD2. Germline values: CDR1 MNHEY, CDR2 SMNVEV (reference sequence). V lost 2 bases to trimming and J lost 6 bases; unmatched junction nucleotides: 1. This CDR3 has 12 amino acids. The DNA of the CDR3 is TGTGCCAGCAGTTTAGGGGGGGGCGAGCAGTACTTC. It is translated as CASSLGGGEQYF.

The chain recombines TRBV9 with TRBJ2-4; TRBD2 agrees at 8 bases. Trimming removed 4 bases from V and 9 bases from J; junction bases left unmatched: 9. Per germline, CDR1 SGDLS and CDR2 YYNGEE. The CDR3 runs to 14 residues. In DNA form, the CDR3 reads TGTGCCAGCAGCCAGGCCGGGGGGGAGGGCATTCAGTACTTC. It codes for CASSQAGGEGIQYF.

The chain joins TRBV19 to TRBJ1-5, with D tentatively TRBD1 (5 bases). This CDR3 has 16 amino acids. V was cut by 6 bases and J by 0 bases, with 15 bases left in between. The V gene's germline CDR1 is LNHDA and CDR2 SQIVND (reference sequence). The CDR3 DNA sequence: TGTGCCAGTAGCCTATGGGGCCTCAATAGCAATCAGCCCCAGCATTTT. It yields the protein CASSLWGLNSNQPQHF.

The V call is TRBV18, the J call TRBJ1-1, with 7 bases fitting TRBD1. V dropped 3 bases and J dropped 0; count of bases not matched to a gene: 4. Germline V gives CDR1 KGHSH, CDR2 LQKENI. The CDR3 is made up of 15 amino acids. The CDR3, as DNA: TGTGCCAGCTCACCGGGACAGTCCATGAACACTGAAGCTTTCTTT. Amino acid sequence: CASSPGQSMNTEAFF.

This clone was detected only a few times. The J gene is TRBJ1-2, the V gene TRBV6-1, with D perhaps matching TRBD1 (5 bases). The CDR3 has 15 amino acids. With 4 bases removed from V and 3 bases from J, the gap between germline ends came to 15 bases. Germline CDR1 is MNHNS and CDR2 is SASEGT. This chain's CDR3 is CASSVDTLPHYGYTF. CDR3 coding DNA: TGTGCCAGCAGTGTGGACACGCTGCCGCACTATGGCTACACCTTC.

This clone was counted a few times. The V call is TRBV5-1, the J call TRBJ2-7; 10 bases are a match to TRBD1. Trimming took 7 bases from V and 5 from J; bases not matched to a gene: 9. CDR1 SGHRS and CDR2 YFSETQ come from the germline V gene. The CDR3 is 14 amino acids. CDR3 nucleotide sequence: TGCGCCAGCTTAATCGGACAGGGGGGCCACGAGCAGTACTTC. Translated, it gives CASLIGQGGHEQYF. Supplemented by reference TRBV5-1 and TRBJ2-7, the full variable domain reads KAGVTQTPRYLIKTRGQQVTLSCSPISGHRSVSWYQQTPGQGLQFLFEYFSETQRNKGNFPGRFSGRQFSNSRSEMNVSTLELGDSALYLCASLIGQGGHEQYFGPGTRLTVT.

This sequence joins TRBV5-1 and TRBJ2-1, with 8 bases that match TRBD1. Germline V gene lookup returns CDR1 SGHRS and CDR2 YFSETQ. The V segment lost 3 bases and the J segment 0 bases; nucleotides outside the gene matches: 5. This CDR3 contains 16 residues. CDR3 loop: CASSSYRGSSYNEQFF. The CDR3 coding sequence is TGCGCCAGCAGCTCGTACAGGGGGAGCTCCTACAATGAGCAGTTCTTC.

The rearrangement uses TRBV7-9 and TRBJ2-5, with 9 bases that match TRBD2. Germline V gene lookup returns CDR1 SEHNR and CDR2 FQNEAQ (reference sequence). The V gene end was trimmed by 1 base and the J gene end by 0 bases; junction bases not matched to a gene: 0. The CDR3 sequence is 15 residues long. CDR3 loop: CASSLGGGDQETQYF. The CDR3 DNA reads as TGTGCCAGCAGCTTAGGCGGGGGGGACCAAGAGACCCAGTACTTC.

This chain links TRBV25-1 with TRBJ2-7; 11 bases agree with TRBD1. The CDR3 is 16 residues long. V trimming: 4 bases; J trimming: 1 base; junction bases outside the gene matches: 6. Per the germline V gene, CDR1 is MGHDK and CDR2 is SYGVNS. This CDR3 is CASSGWTGGASYEQYF. The CDR3 region has the DNA TGTGCCAGCAGTGGCTGGACAGGGGGCGCATCCTACGAGCAGTACTTC.

The genes are TRBV5-1 and TRBJ2-2, with TRBD1 identical over 10 bases. CDR1 is SGHRS, CDR2 YFSETQ, per germline. The CDR3 covers 17 residues. With V trimmed by 4 bases and J by 2 bases, 8 bases remained unmatched. CDR3 sequence: CASSDSTGGFNTGELFF. The DNA of the CDR3 is TGCGCCAGCAGCGATTCGACAGGGGGCTTCAACACCGGGGAGCTGTTTTTT.